Presented here are 20 T cell receptor beta chains from one specimen sequenced in a study of naive and memory T cell subsets. Stated treatment: skin biopsy from PPD injection site in Mantoux-positive individual. Unsorted total RNA, roughly 1 to 1000 ng, was DNase treated before reverse transcription. For blood and skin samples, reverse transcription used TCR alpha and beta constant primers. MiXCR was run by TCRdb on the UMI-ligation and nested PCR reads, yielding one entry per CDR3 protein. The sample lists around 20,000 distinct CDR3 sequences, approximately 9.7% occurring once. Sequencing used skin, obtained from a tuberculin skin test site. The receptor set was obtained from an adult in good health.

The chain carries TRBV7-9 and TRBJ1-6; D unclear. Trimming took 4 bases from V and 4 from J, leaving 11 bases between them. This CDR3 contains 15 residues. CDR1 and CDR2 (germline): SEHNR, FQNEAQ (reference sequence). The CDR3 DNA reads as TGTGCCAGCAGCTCCCACGAGAGGTATAATTCACCCCTCCACTTT. It translates to CASSSHERYNSPLHF.

This clonotype rates as medium-sized. The chain combines TRBV20-1 with TRBJ2-1, with TRBD2 identical over 7 bases. J was trimmed by 2 bases and V by 7 bases; bases with no gene match: 2. This CDR3 has 12 amino acids. Germline V lookup: CDR1 DFQATT, CDR2 SNEGSKA (reference sequence). The CDR3 region is CSGSGAYNEQFF. The CDR3 DNA sequence: TGCAGTGGGAGCGGGGCCTACAATGAGCAGTTCTTC.

In this sample, this clonotype turned up many times. The gene calls are TRBV7-2 and TRBJ2-7; D possibly corresponds to TRBD2 (7 bases). The V and J ends lost 9 bases and 0 bases respectively, with 15 bases between them. The CDR3 is 14 residues long. From germline, CDR1 is SGHTA and CDR2 FQGNSA. CDR3 sequence: CASGGGGISYEQYF. CDR3 nucleotide sequence: TGTGCCAGTGGGGGGGGCGGTATCTCCTACGAGCAGTACTTC.

The table lists this clonotype with many counts. The CDR3 DNA reads TGTGCCAGCAGGTCTATAGCGCACAATGAGCAGTTCTTC. This encodes CASRSIAHNEQFF. The J gene is TRBJ2-1, the V gene TRBV6-2 or TRBV6-3; possibly TRBD2 for D (5 bases). V lost 6 bases and J 5 bases, leaving 11 bases between the germline ends. Germline V gene data show CDR1 as MNHEY and CDR2 as SVGEGT. This CDR3 contains 13 residues.

This chain links TRBV5-6 with TRBJ1-1; TRBD1 might be the D (6 bases). This CDR3 spans 15 amino acids. V was cut by 4 bases and J by 1 base, with 14 bases left in between. CDR1 SGHDT and CDR2 YYEEEE come from the germline V gene. The CDR3 reads CASSPGVQGNTEAFF. In DNA form, the CDR3 reads TGTGCCAGCAGCCCAGGGGTACAGGGGAACACTGAAGCTTTCTTT.

V is TRBV5-1 and J is TRBJ2-3; 7 nucleotides line up with TRBD1. The CDR3 consists of 15 residues. Germline CDR1 is SGHRS and CDR2 is YFSETQ. Trimming removed 4 bases from V and 2 bases from J; junction bases left unmatched: 7. CDR3 residues: CASSPGQSVTDTQYF. CDR3 bases: TGCGCCAGCAGCCCGGGACAGTCGGTCACAGATACGCAGTATTTT.

This clonotype was counted at least ten times. The V call is TRBV15, the J call TRBJ2-5; TRBD2 aligns across 11 bases. CDR1 and CDR2 from the germline V gene are LNHNV and YYDKDF (reference sequence). V trimming: 6 bases; J trimming: 1 base; junction bases outside the gene matches: 4. The CDR3 has 15 residues. The CDR3 coding sequence is TGTGCCACCAGTAGACTAGCGGGGTTCCAAGAGACCCAGTACTTC. It encodes CATSRLAGFQETQYF.

With respect to this clonotype: This sequence may be a read error, since a much larger clone differs from it by one base. The V call is TRBV11-2, the J call TRBJ2-1, with 9 bases lining up with TRBD2. CDR3 length equals 17 residues. The V gene's germline CDR1 is SGHAT and CDR2 FQNNGV. The V gene end was trimmed by 5 bases and the J gene end by 7 bases; junction bases not matched to a gene: 15. The CDR3 region has the DNA TGTGCCAGCAGCAAGCCGGGACTAGCTTTAAATATGAATGAGCAGTTCTTC. This gives the protein CASSKPGLALNMNEQFF.

In this sample, this clonotype turned up many times. The DNA for the CDR3 is TGTGCCAGCAGTCGCCCCAACACCGGGGAGCTGTTTTTT. Protein product: CASSRPNTGELFF. The chain carries TRBV28 and TRBJ2-2; D gene uncertain. This CDR3 spans 13 amino acids. Between the trimmed V and J ends, which lost 5 bases and 2 bases, there was a span of 6 bases. From germline, CDR1 is MDHEN and CDR2 SYDVKM.

This clonotype was counted between two and nine times. The rearrangement joins TRBV20-1 to TRBJ1-5, with D possibly being TRBD1 (6 bases). Trimming took off 5 bases at V and 0 bases at J, with 11 bases between the two ends. The CDR3 contains 14 residues. Germline CDR1 DFQATT, CDR2 SNEGSKA (reference sequence). CDR3 bases: TGCAGTGCTCCAGGGGAGGCTAGCAATCAGCCCCAGCATTTT. Protein: CSAPGEASNQPQHF.

This clonotype appeared many times. The genes are TRBV7-2 and TRBJ1-4; D unclear. Trimming cost V 2 bases and J 7 bases, with 8 bases left between them. Germline loops: CDR1 SGHTA, CDR2 FQGNSA. The CDR3 has 13 residues. In DNA, the CDR3 is TGTGCCAGCAGCTTATACTTTGGTGAAAAACTGTTTTTT. Protein product: CASSLYFGEKLFF.

Concerning this clonotype itself: A much larger clone sits a single nucleotide away, making a read error possible. The genes are TRBV11-2 and TRBJ2-7; TRBD1 matches 9 bases. This CDR3 has 16 amino acids. The V segment lost 1 base and the J segment 4 bases; nucleotides outside the gene matches: 8. Germline V CDR1 and CDR2: SGHAT, FQNNGV. Written as DNA, the CDR3 is TGTGCCAGCAGCTTAGGCGGGACAGGGTCATGTTACGAGCAGTACTTC. Amino acid sequence: CASSLGGTGSCYEQYF.

This clonotype counts as medium-sized. This sequence joins TRBV20-1 and TRBJ2-5; 8 bases fit TRBD2. J gave up 3 bases and V 5 bases, and 17 bases lay outside the gene matches. Germline-derived CDR1 and CDR2 are DFQATT and SNEGSKA (reference sequence). This CDR3 comprises 17 residues. The chain's CDR3 is CSALVPGTSGAKETQYF. CDR3 DNA: TGCAGTGCTCTAGTCCCCGGGACTAGTGGGGCAAAAGAGACCCAGTACTTC.

On this clonotype: Germline and junction disagree at one end, which may indicate a read error. The chain uses TRBV6-5 and TRBJ2-2, with D tentatively TRBD2 (6 bases). This CDR3 has 17 residues. Germline V gene lookup returns CDR1 MNHEY and CDR2 SVGAGI. CDR3 sequence reads: CASSYSYGQSNTGGLFF. In nucleotides, the CDR3 is TGTGCCAGCAGTTACTCTTACGGACAATCGAACACCGGGGGGCTGTTTTTT.

This clonotype was picked up many times. This chain uses TRBV5-1 with TRBJ1-4; D is unresolved. The CDR3 length is 14 residues. Per germline, CDR1 SGHRS and CDR2 YFSETQ. The V end was cut by 4 bases, the J end by 4 bases, with 11 bases between. The chain's CDR3 is CASSPGGSNEKLFF. CDR3 sequence (DNA): TGCGCCAGCAGCCCCGGCGGCAGTAATGAAAAACTGTTTTTT. Full variable domain (remainder filled in from reference TRBV5-1 and TRBJ1-4): KAGVTQTPRYLIKTRGQQVTLSCSPISGHRSVSWYQQTPGQGLQFLFEYFSETQRNKGNFPGRFSGRQFSNSRSEMNVSTLELGDSALYLCASSPGGSNEKLFFGSGTQLSVL.

This clonotype occurred a few times. The genes are TRBV12-3 or TRBV12-4 and TRBJ2-7; TRBD2 might be the D (5 bases). The CDR3 runs 15 residues. V dropped 6 bases and J dropped 5 bases, with 20 bases sitting between them. The CDR3 protein is CASSFNWAGRDEQYF. In DNA form, the CDR3 reads TGTGCCAGCAGCTTCAACTGGGCGGGCCGTGACGAGCAGTACTTC.

This clonotype was counted a few times. This chain connects TRBV4-1 to TRBJ2-6, with D possibly being TRBD1 (5 bases). Germline V gives CDR1 MGHRA, CDR2 YSYEKL. Trimming stripped 1 base from V and 0 bases from J, with 13 bases between. The length of the CDR3 is 18 residues. CDR3 sequence (DNA): TGCGCCAGCAGCCAAGGGGGCAATTCCCTCTCTGGGGCCAACGTCCTGACTTTC. Translation: CASSQGGNSLSGANVLTF.

This clonotype is termed medium-sized. V is TRBV14 and J is TRBJ2-3; the match to TRBD1 covers 11 bases. Germline-derived CDR1 and CDR2 are SGHDN and FVKESK. The CDR3 sequence is 17 residues long. Trimming removed 2 bases from V and 3 bases from J; junction bases left unmatched: 7. The CDR3 here is CASSQTRTGGRTDTQYF. In DNA, the CDR3 is TGTGCCAGCAGCCAAACCCGGACAGGGGGCCGGACAGATACGCAGTATTTT.

A few counts support this clonotype. The chain couples TRBV5-1 to TRBJ2-7, with D possibly TRBD2 on 5 matching bases. Germline lookup yields CDR1 SGHRS and CDR2 YFSETQ. The CDR3 spans 19 residues. Between the trimmed V and J ends, which lost 0 bases and 4 bases, there was a span of 26 bases. The CDR3 DNA follows: TGCGCCAGCAGCTTGGAGGTTGAGGTTTTGAGTACCGGGATATACGAGCAGTACTTC. Translation gives CASSLEVEVLSTGIYEQYF.

On this clonotype: Possible read error: a much larger clone is one base away. The conserved phenylalanine or tryptophan is not found at the CDR3 terminus, so this likely reflects a read error. This chain connects TRBV7-3 to TRBJ2-1; unclear D gene. The CDR3 covers 12 residues. The ends were cut back, 4 bases at V and 7 bases at J, with 8 bases in the middle. Germline CDR1 SGHTA, CDR2 FQGTGA. CDR3 nucleotide sequence: TGTGCCAGCAGCTCGTCGCCGAATGAGCAGTTCCTC. Its protein product is CASSSSPNEQFL.